This T cell receptor beta chain emerged from a study of shared clonotypes between healthy human individuals. Notes on the study in general: Sorted-subset sequencing was shown by rarefaction to be incomplete despite large depth.

Remarks on this clone: What it binds is unknown.

HIV-negative, healthy adults without recent acute infections or vaccinations were the donors. V was cut by 3 bases and J by 6 bases, with 11 bases left in between. The CDR3 is 13 residues long. Germline-derived CDR1 and CDR2 are LNHDA and SQIVND (reference sequence). Genomic DNA of every subset was divided equally among multiple immunoSEQ plates. Study processing details: Filtering differed for immunoSEQ, which gave only junction sequences without quality scores. Assay: immunoSEQ multiplex PCR; the TCRdb copy retains only in-frame clones and omits some. V and J calls plus clone size are reproduced from that table; the DNA served to infer D and trimming. The sample includes 2,500,000 or so clones, around 92% of them seen just once.

The sequencing sample was made of naive CD4+ T cells from PBMCs. Subset: CD45RA+ positively selected. The J gene is TRBJ2-5, the V gene TRBV19, with D perhaps matching TRBD1 (5 bases). The TCR sequence derives from a man younger than 35 in good health. Some clones in this sample may be carry-over from other donors' samples. CDR3 in amino acids: CASSIEGAKTQYF. CDR3 in DNA: TGTGCCAGTAGTATCGAAGGGGCAAAGACCCAGTACTTC. Drawing the rest from reference TRBV19 and TRBJ2-5, the complete variable domain is DGGITQSPKYLFRKEGQNVTLSCEQNLNHDAMYWYRQDPGQGLRLIYYSQIVNDFQKGDIAEGYSVSREKKESFPLTVTSAQKNPTAFYLCASSIEGAKTQYFGPGTRLLVL.